The entry below gives a single TCR beta chain sequence along with its context. Its antigen remains unidentified. Generated by immunoSEQ multiplex PCR, the TCRdb table keeps only in-frame clones and is missing some. The sample records around 140,000 clones, roughly 93% being singletons. The length of the CDR3 is 16 residues. The J segment lost 0 bases and the V segment lost 6 bases, leaving 10 bases of the junction unmatched. Germline V gives CDR1 SQVTM, CDR2 ANQGSEA. These data originate in a study of T cell responses to AZD1222 COVID-19 vaccine. Broader study findings: After the peak T cell response, and only then, were repertoires sampled. Seropositivity was recorded at baseline in only 5 or 6 AZD1222 recipients. Spike as a whole was targeted by vaccine-associated CD4 TCRs, dominant at 160-218 and 743-854.

The V gene is TRBV29-1, the J gene TRBJ1-5; 8 bases agree with TRBD1. The origin of this receptor is an adult who received the AZD1222 COVID-19 vaccine. The source was peripheral blood, collected 28 days after the second AZD1222 dose. The CDR3 bases are TGCAGCGTCCTGGGACAGGAGGGAAATAGCAATCAGCCCCAGCATTTT. It translates to CSVLGQEGNSNQPQHF.